These T cell receptor beta chains were read from a single sample in a study of blood T cell repertoires in COVID-19. The repertoire was sequenced with immunoSEQ multiplex PCR; TCRdb's copy has only in-frame clones and lacks some. The table shows about 100,000 clones, with around 91% occurring only once. The sample comprised peripheral blood. The receptors come from a man aged 18 to 29 with COVID-19, enrolled during active disease. Each CDR3 is given with its conserved first and last residue. The D gene is left open where the match is weak. A clone size is listed for some rows: how often the clone was seen (once, few, many), or a class if it is expanded.

size	J	D	V	CDR3	DNA
NA	TRBJ2-5	NA	TRBV7-2	CASSLAVGGQETQYF	TGTGCCAGCAGCTTAGCGGTGGGAGGCCAAGAGACCCAGTACTTC
few	TRBJ2-3	NA	TRBV7-3	CASSWAYSTDTQYF	TGTGCCAGCAGCTGGGCCTATAGCACAGATACGCAGTATTTT
NA	TRBJ2-1	NA	TRBV10-2	CASSPPRGGLHEQFF	TGCGCCAGCAGTCCCCCCCGCGGTGGGTTGCATGAGCAGTTCTTC
NA	TRBJ2-7	NA	TRBV12-3/TRBV12-4	CASSLGGSYEQYF	TGTGCCAGCAGTTTGGGGGGCTCCTACGAGCAGTACTTC
NA	TRBJ2-7	NA	TRBV29-1	CSVSDTSLPRKYF	TGCAGCGTCTCTGATACATCCCTCCCTAGGAAGTACTTC
NA	TRBJ1-1	TRBD1	TRBV7-3	CASSLGQRTEAFF	TGTGCCAGCAGCTTGGGACAGAGGACTGAAGCTTTCTTT
NA	TRBJ2-6	NA	TRBV9	CASSFNVYTSGANVLTF	TGTGCCAGCAGCTTCAACGTCTATACCTCTGGGGCCAACGTCCTGACTTTC
NA	TRBJ2-3	TRBD2	TRBV28	CASSPRGGSRTDTQYF	TGTGCCAGCAGCCCCCGGGGCGGGAGCCGGACAGATACGCAGTATTTT
NA	TRBJ1-2	NA	TRBV5-1	CASSPMAGQAYGYTF	TGCGCCAGCAGCCCAATGGCAGGGCAGGCCTATGGCTACACCTTC
few	TRBJ1-1	NA	TRBV3-1/TRBV3-2	CASSQAGPRMNTEAFF	TGTGCCAGCAGCCAAGCAGGTCCACGCATGAACACTGAAGCTTTCTTT
NA	TRBJ2-5	TRBD2	TRBV29-1	CSAQVLGLAETQYF	TGCAGCGCCCAAGTTCTGGGACTAGCCGAGACCCAGTACTTC
NA	TRBJ1-4	NA	TRBV7-9	CASSLGQKNEKLLF	TGTGCCAGCAGCCTAGGACAAAAAAATGAAAAACTGCTTTTT
NA	TRBJ2-1	TRBD2	TRBV10-3	CAIRGAGGSSYNEQFF	TGTGCCATCAGGGGAGCGGGAGGGAGCTCCTACAATGAGCAGTTCTTC
NA	TRBJ2-7	NA	TRBV7-2	CASRLDRTHDYEQYF	TGTGCCAGCAGATTAGACAGGACCCATGACTACGAGCAGTACTTC
once	TRBJ2-3	NA	TRBV27	CASSLGREQHTQYF	TGTGCCAGCAGTTTAGGGCGGGAACAGCATACGCAGTATTTT
NA	TRBJ2-5	TRBD2	TRBV10-3	CAISGPGLATETQYF	TGTGCCATCAGTGGGCCCGGACTAGCGACCGAGACCCAGTACTTC
once	TRBJ1-4	NA	TRBV28	CASSSGMGNEKLLF	TGTGCCAGCAGCTCAGGGATGGGGAATGAAAAACTGCTTTTT
NA	TRBJ2-7	NA	TRBV4-1	CASSQDRQSAYEQYF	TGCGCCAGCAGCCAAGATCGACAGTCGGCCTACGAGCAGTACTTC
NA	TRBJ2-3	NA	TRBV15	CATSREGRDTDTQYF	TGTGCCACCAGCAGAGAAGGGCGGGACACAGATACGCAGTATTTT
NA	TRBJ2-5	TRBD1	TRBV5-5	CASGRQGETQYF	TGTGCCAGCGGGAGACAGGGAGAGACCCAGTACTTC
NA	TRBJ2-7	NA	TRBV6-5	CASSYGGTYEQYF	TGTGCCAGCAGTTACGGAGGAACCTACGAGCAGTACTTC
NA	TRBJ1-1	NA	TRBV7-9	CASSLGAGNTEAFF	TGTGCCAGCAGCTTAGGGGCAGGGAACACTGAAGCTTTCTTT
once	TRBJ2-7	TRBD1	TRBV25-1	CASSRNRGNEQYF	TGTGCCAGCAGTAGAAACAGGGGAAACGAGCAGTACTTC
NA	TRBJ2-3	TRBD1	TRBV11-2	CASSLAGNRQGIGTDTQYF	TGTGCCAGCAGCTTAGCGGGGAACCGACAGGGGATAGGCACAGATACGCAGTATTTT
NA	TRBJ1-2	TRBD1	TRBV6-2/TRBV6-3	CASTPTRTGGSTF	TGTGCCAGCACCCCTACTCGGACAGGGGGCTCCACCTTC
NA	TRBJ1-2	TRBD1	TRBV4-3	CASSPREGAFLRSQSGGYTF	TGCGCCAGCAGCCCACGGGAGGGGGCTTTCCTCCGTTCCCAATCAGGCGGCTACACCTTC
NA	TRBJ1-2	TRBD1	TRBV24-1	CATSGTDYGYTF	TGTGCCACCTCCGGGACAGACTATGGCTACACCTTC
NA	TRBJ2-7	TRBD2	TRBV5-6	CASRHGTSGFLYEQYF	TGTGCCAGCAGACACGGGACTAGCGGATTCCTTTACGAGCAGTACTTC
once	TRBJ2-2	TRBD2	TRBV3-1/TRBV3-2	CASSQDRGTSGMTNTGELFF	TGTGCCAGCAGCCAAGATAGGGGGACTAGCGGGATGACGAACACCGGGGAGCTGTTTTTT
NA	TRBJ1-1	TRBD1	TRBV25-1	CASSEYRGRGTEAFF	TGTGCCAGCAGTGAATACAGGGGGCGAGGCACTGAAGCTTTCTTT
NA	TRBJ2-1	TRBD1	TRBV19	CASSDRGGYNEQFF	TGTGCCAGTAGTGACAGGGGAGGATACAATGAGCAGTTCTTC
NA	TRBJ2-3	TRBD2	TRBV28	CASSFPGTSGSPDTQYF	TGTGCCAGCAGTTTCCCCGGGACTAGCGGGAGTCCAGATACGCAGTATTTT
NA	TRBJ1-1	NA	TRBV19	CASSIDPSGEAFF	TGTGCCAGTAGTATAGATCCTTCGGGTGAAGCTTTCTTT
NA	TRBJ2-7	NA	TRBV10-1	CASSILQGDEQYF	TGCGCCAGCAGTATTTTACAGGGAGACGAGCAGTACTTC
NA	TRBJ2-1	NA	TRBV7-2	CASSLEHRYNEQFF	TGTGCCAGCAGCTTAGAACACCGCTACAATGAGCAGTTCTTC
NA	TRBJ1-2	NA	TRBV14	CASSQDFRYGYTF	TGTGCCAGCAGCCAAGATTTTAGATATGGCTACACCTTC
NA	TRBJ2-1	NA	TRBV20-1	CSARLQEQFF	TGCAGTGCTAGATTACAGGAGCAGTTCTTC
NA	TRBJ1-2	NA	TRBV29-1	CSAGRGNYGYTF	TGCAGCGCCGGAAGGGGGAACTATGGCTACACCTTC
few	TRBJ2-7	TRBD2	TRBV4-3	CASSLSGSGYEQYF	TGCGCCAGCAGCCTTAGCGGGAGCGGGTACGAGCAGTACTTC
medium-sized	TRBJ1-1	TRBD1	TRBV4-1	CASSSGQWTEAFF	TGCGCCAGCAGCTCGGGACAGTGGACTGAAGCTTTCTTT
NA	TRBJ1-2	NA	TRBV6-5	CASSYNSHYGYTF	TGTGCCAGCAGTTACAACAGCCACTATGGCTACACCTTC
NA	TRBJ1-1	TRBD1	TRBV9	CASSGNRGTANTEAFF	TGTGCCAGCAGCGGGAATCGTGGGACAGCGAACACTGAAGCTTTCTTT
NA	TRBJ1-5	NA	TRBV27	CASSLSPTGSNQPQHF	TGTGCCAGCAGTTTATCCCCTACAGGTAGCAATCAGCCCCAGCATTTT
NA	TRBJ2-1	TRBD2	TRBV19	CASSIKGGLAGEGQFF	TGTGCCAGTAGTATCAAAGGCGGACTAGCGGGAGAGGGGCAGTTCTTC
NA	TRBJ1-1	TRBD1	TRBV15	CASQGQGGHSGTEAFF	TGTGCCTCCCAGGGACAGGGAGGGCATTCGGGCACTGAAGCTTTCTTT
NA	TRBJ2-7	NA	TRBV30	CAWTAVLDYEQYF	TGTGCCTGGACCGCGGTATTGGACTACGAGCAGTACTTC
NA	TRBJ1-3	NA	TRBV9	CASSAQGNTIYF	TGTGCCAGCAGCGCCCAAGGAAACACCATATATTTT
NA	TRBJ2-1	NA	TRBV24-1	CATSDPRTAYNEQFF	TGTGCCACCAGTGATCCAAGGACAGCTTACAATGAGCAGTTCTTC
NA	TRBJ2-7	TRBD1	TRBV10-3	CAISPGTGPAYEQYF	TGTGCCATCAGTCCCGGGACAGGTCCTGCCTACGAGCAGTACTTC
NA	TRBJ2-3	TRBD2	TRBV7-2	CASSKMGLAGDTQYF	TGTGCCAGCAGCAAAATGGGACTAGCGGGTGATACGCAGTATTTT
NA	TRBJ1-5	NA	TRBV6-5	CASSPGQINQPQHF	TGTGCCAGCAGCCCCGGACAGATCAATCAGCCCCAGCATTTT
NA	TRBJ2-2	TRBD2	TRBV4-2	CASSQPGLRNTGELFF	TGTGCCAGCAGCCAACCGGGACTACGTAACACCGGGGAGCTGTTTTTT
NA	TRBJ1-4	NA	TRBV5-8	CASSLPGGEKLFF	TGTGCCAGCAGCCTACCGGGAGGTGAAAAACTGTTTTTT